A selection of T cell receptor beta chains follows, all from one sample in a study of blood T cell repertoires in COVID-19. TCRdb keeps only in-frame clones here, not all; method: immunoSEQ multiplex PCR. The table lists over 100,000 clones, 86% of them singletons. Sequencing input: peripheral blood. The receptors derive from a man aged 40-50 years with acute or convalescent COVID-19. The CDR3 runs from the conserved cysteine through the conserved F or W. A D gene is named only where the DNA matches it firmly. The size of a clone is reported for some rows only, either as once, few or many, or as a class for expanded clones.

CDR3 protein: CASHSRGGGYTF; CDR3 DNA: TGTGCCAGCCATTCTAGGGGTGGTGGCTACACCTTC; D gene: -; clone size: -; V gene: TRBV12-3/TRBV12-4; J gene: TRBJ1-2
CDR3 protein: CASSLSDSTPGNTIYF; CDR3 DNA: TGTGCCAGCAGCTTGAGTGACAGCACTCCTGGAAACACCATATATTTT; D gene: -; clone size: -; V gene: TRBV5-5; J gene: TRBJ1-3
CDR3 protein: CSIRDRVLAGTRNEQFF; CDR3 DNA: TGCAGCATCCGGGATCGAGTACTAGCGGGAACCAGGAATGAGCAGTTCTTC; D gene: TRBD2; clone size: -; V gene: TRBV29-1; J gene: TRBJ2-1
CDR3 protein: CASSIRGGNTEAFF; CDR3 DNA: TGTGCCAGTAGTATTCGAGGGGGGAACACTGAAGCTTTCTTT; D gene: -; clone size: -; V gene: TRBV19; J gene: TRBJ1-1
CDR3 protein: CASSQTTGSTEAFF; CDR3 DNA: TGCGCCAGCAGCCAGACGACAGGGAGCACTGAAGCTTTCTTT; D gene: TRBD1; clone size: -; V gene: TRBV4-3; J gene: TRBJ1-1
CDR3 protein: CASMRQLSSYEQYF; CDR3 DNA: TGTGCCAGCATGAGACAGTTGAGCTCCTACGAGCAGTACTTC; D gene: -; clone size: -; V gene: TRBV27; J gene: TRBJ2-7
CDR3 protein: CASRRDTISYEQYF; CDR3 DNA: TGTGCCAGCAGAAGGGACACTATTAGCTACGAGCAGTACTTC; D gene: -; clone size: -; V gene: TRBV6-5; J gene: TRBJ2-7
CDR3 protein: CASSPSTGRTGELFF; CDR3 DNA: TGCGCCAGCAGCCCATCGACAGGGAGGACCGGGGAGCTGTTTTTT; D gene: -; clone size: -; V gene: TRBV5-1; J gene: TRBJ2-2
CDR3 protein: CASSIEDRATEAFF; CDR3 DNA: TGTGCCAGTAGTATAGAAGACAGAGCCACTGAAGCTTTCTTT; D gene: -; clone size: -; V gene: TRBV19; J gene: TRBJ1-1
CDR3 protein: CASSLGGVTEAFF; CDR3 DNA: TGTGCCAGCAGCTTAGGCGGGGTTACTGAAGCTTTCTTT; D gene: -; clone size: -; V gene: TRBV7-9; J gene: TRBJ1-1
CDR3 protein: CASSNGRGSYNSPLHF; CDR3 DNA: TGTGCCAGCTCAAACGGCAGGGGATCCTATAATTCACCCCTCCACTTT; D gene: -; clone size: -; V gene: TRBV2; J gene: TRBJ1-6
CDR3 protein: CASSFAGGPQETQYF; CDR3 DNA: TGTGCCAGCAGTTTCGCAGGGGGCCCTCAAGAGACCCAGTACTTC; D gene: TRBD1; clone size: -; V gene: TRBV27; J gene: TRBJ2-5
CDR3 protein: CAISESSPDTQYF; CDR3 DNA: TGTGCCATCAGTGAGTCGAGCCCAGATACGCAGTATTTT; D gene: -; clone size: once; V gene: TRBV10-3; J gene: TRBJ2-3
CDR3 protein: CASSAASKQETQYF; CDR3 DNA: TGTGCCAGCAGCGCGGCATCGAAACAAGAGACCCAGTACTTC; D gene: -; clone size: -; V gene: TRBV5-4; J gene: TRBJ2-5
CDR3 protein: CASRREPSTDTQYF; CDR3 DNA: TGCGCCAGCAGGCGAGAACCTAGCACAGATACGCAGTATTTT; D gene: -; clone size: -; V gene: TRBV5-1; J gene: TRBJ2-3
CDR3 protein: CASSLVARGNYNEQFF; CDR3 DNA: TGTGCCAGCAGCTTGGTGGCCAGGGGGAACTACAATGAGCAGTTCTTC; D gene: TRBD1; clone size: -; V gene: TRBV5-4; J gene: TRBJ2-1
CDR3 protein: CAWSTGGGDTEAFF; CDR3 DNA: TGTGCCTGGAGCACGGGGGGGGGAGACACTGAAGCTTTCTTT; D gene: -; clone size: -; V gene: TRBV30; J gene: TRBJ1-1
CDR3 protein: CASSETGLAGGPGQFF; CDR3 DNA: TGTGCCAGCAGCGAGACCGGACTAGCGGGGGGGCCTGGGCAGTTCTTC; D gene: TRBD2; clone size: -; V gene: TRBV9; J gene: TRBJ2-1
CDR3 protein: CASSRGGNTIYF; CDR3 DNA: TGCGCCAGCAGCCGGGGGGGAAACACCATATATTTT; D gene: -; clone size: -; V gene: TRBV5-1; J gene: TRBJ1-3
CDR3 protein: CASSSRGGSYNEQFF; CDR3 DNA: TGTGCCAGCAGCTCGCGGGGGGGCTCCTACAATGAGCAGTTCTTC; D gene: TRBD2; clone size: few; V gene: TRBV5-4; J gene: TRBJ2-1
CDR3 protein: CASSQDPYRDSDQPQHF; CDR3 DNA: TGCGCCAGCAGCCAAGATCCCTACCGGGACAGCGATCAGCCCCAGCATTTT; D gene: TRBD1; clone size: -; V gene: TRBV4-1; J gene: TRBJ1-5